This is a list of T cell receptor beta chains from one sample in a study of cytomegalovirus exposure and HLA in healthy donors. Profiling relied on immunoSEQ multiplex PCR, and the TCRdb table lists in-frame clones only, not all of them. Of roughly 150,000 clones detected, roughly three quarters appear once; the ten largest clones hold approximately 15%. The sequencing input was PBMCs. The source of these receptors is a middle-aged woman in good health and CMV-seronegative. Each CDR3 is given with its conserved first and last residue. The D gene is left open where the match is weak.

>NA|TRBV2|TRBJ1-2
CASSAGINGYTF
>TRBD2|TRBV19|TRBJ2-1
CASSIILGTSSEQFF
>NA|TRBV7-2|TRBJ2-7
CASSLGRGAYEQYF
>NA|TRBV4-2|TRBJ1-1
CASSRGLWNTEAFF
>NA|TRBV9|TRBJ1-1
CASSAQGSGTEAFF
>NA|TRBV10-3|TRBJ1-3
CAIGQLSGNTIYF
>TRBD1|TRBV4-2|TRBJ1-4
CASSQGTGGASNEKLFF
>TRBD2|TRBV5-6|TRBJ2-5
CASSLTSEETQYF
>TRBD1|TRBV4-2|TRBJ2-6
CASSQEGTGGSGANVLTF
>NA|TRBV7-7|TRBJ1-2
CASSLEGRGYGYTF
>TRBD1|TRBV6-1|TRBJ1-2
CASSEIDPRGGWGYTF
>NA|TRBV28|TRBJ2-2
CASSFGVRTGELFF
>TRBD1|TRBV14|TRBJ1-3
CASSQGTGAGNTIYF
>TRBD2|TRBV29-1|TRBJ2-7
CSARTGGQENEQYF
>TRBD1|TRBV11-3|TRBJ2-5
CASSLRQGARETQYF
>TRBD1|TRBV29-1|TRBJ1-2
CSVVPQGADYGYTF
>NA|TRBV4-1|TRBJ2-1
CASSVRLGYEQFF